A single sample gave rise to the 16 T cell receptor beta chains below, sequenced in a study of T-cell memory formation after mild COVID-19. One entry per CDR3 protein, called by TCRdb with MiXCR from the 5' RACE reads. The data show 450,000 to 650,000 distinct CDR3 sequences, roughly 17% seen once. The material sequenced was PBMCs or a T cell subset sorted from them (not recorded which). Receptors originate from an adult woman who had mild COVID-19 (a few samples of this study predate the infection). Cell type and time point are not known.

This clonotype was recorded a few times. This chain joins TRBV5-1 and TRBJ2-1; 7 bases map to TRBD2. The CDR3 runs to 17 residues. V was clipped by 7 bases and J by 0 bases; unmatched bases: 13. Germline V CDR1 and CDR2: SGHRS, YFSETQ. CDR3 residues: CASSPPSGESSYNEQFF. CDR3 sequence (DNA): TGCGCCAGCTCTCCGCCTAGCGGCGAAAGCTCCTACAATGAGCAGTTCTTC.

This clonotype was picked up a small number of times. V usage is TRBV5-1 and J usage is TRBJ2-3; D possibly corresponds to TRBD2 (7 bases). The germline gives CDR1 SGHRS, CDR2 YFSETQ. The CDR3 has 17 residues. V was shortened by 0 bases and J by 3 bases, with 17 bases between the two germline ends. CDR3 region: CASSLGDRGARTDTQYF. The DNA for the CDR3 is TGCGCCAGCAGCTTGGGAGACCGGGGGGCACGGACAGATACGCAGTATTTT.

This chain uses TRBV7-9 with TRBJ2-5; TRBD1 aligns across 9 bases. CDR1 and CDR2 (germline): SEHNR, FQNEAQ (reference sequence). The ends lost 8 bases at V and 5 bases at J; junction bases unmatched: 9. The CDR3 runs to 14 residues. CDR3 in DNA: TGTGCCAGCCTTTCCCCCGGGACAGGGGAGACCCAGTACTTC. This translates into CASLSPGTGETQYF.

CDR3 residues: CASSTGAVWEKLFF. CDR3 sequence (DNA): TGTGCCAGCAGTACCGGTGCGGTGTGGGAAAAACTGTTTTTT. The J gene is TRBJ1-4, the V gene TRBV12-3 or TRBV12-4; D is unresolved. The CDR3 has 14 residues. The V end lost 5 bases, the J end lost 8 bases, and 15 bases lay between the germline ends.

The rearrangement uses TRBV7-6 and TRBJ2-3; the D call may be TRBD1 or TRBD2 (5 bases each). The CDR3 sequence is 15 residues long. Trimming pared 5 bases from V and 5 bases from J, leaving 17 bases between. Per the germline V gene, CDR1 is SGHVS and CDR2 is FNYEAQ. The CDR3 nucleotides read TGTGCCAGCAGCCTGGGACCAGAGACGATAGATACGCAGTATTTT. Its translation: CASSLGPETIDTQYF.

This clonotype occurred a few times. The V call is TRBV4-3, the J call TRBJ2-1; 8 nucleotides match TRBD2. This CDR3 comprises 17 residues. The V gene end was trimmed by 3 bases and the J gene end by 0 bases; junction bases not matched to a gene: 7. CDR1 and CDR2 (germline): LGHNA, YSLEER. The CDR3 loop is CASSHGTSGSSYNEQFF. Written as DNA, the CDR3 is TGCGCCAGCAGCCATGGAACCAGCGGGAGCTCCTACAATGAGCAGTTCTTC.

There are a few counts of this clonotype. The V gene is TRBV12-3 or TRBV12-4, the J gene TRBJ2-1, with 7 bases that match TRBD2. J lost 0 bases, V lost 4 bases, and 15 bases had no gene match. The CDR3 runs to 19 residues. CDR3 loop: CASSSLRTGGPGSYNEQFF. CDR3 bases: TGTGCCAGCAGTTCCCTGCGTACGGGAGGCCCCGGCTCCTACAATGAGCAGTTCTTC.

The table lists this clonotype with a few counts. The chain links TRBV12-3 or TRBV12-4 to TRBJ1-1; no clear D gene. The V end was cut by 5 bases, the J end by 7 bases, with 17 bases between. The CDR3 contains 14 residues. This CDR3 is CASSRERILVEAFF. DNA for the CDR3: TGTGCCAGCAGTCGAGAGCGCATCTTAGTTGAAGCTTTCTTT.

The rearrangement joins TRBV23-1 to TRBJ2-1; TRBD2 is a possible D gene (5 bases). TRBV23-1 is identified as an open reading frame with a role that is uncertain. This CDR3 has 16 amino acids. Trimming stripped 0 bases from V and 5 bases from J, with 14 bases between. CDR3 amino acids: CASSQSPSLMDNEQFF. CDR3 sequence (DNA): TGCGCCAGCAGTCAATCCCCTAGCTTAATGGACAATGAGCAGTTCTTC.

The chain couples TRBV20-1 to TRBJ2-1; 7 bases align to TRBD2. Trimming removed 3 bases from V and 4 bases from J; junction bases left unmatched: 6. CDR3 size: 14 residues. The germline V gene encodes CDR1 DFQATT and CDR2 SNEGSKA (reference sequence). Written as DNA, the CDR3 is TGCAGTGCTAGTAAAGCGGGGCTTTACAATGAGCAGTTCTTC. Encoded protein: CSASKAGLYNEQFF.

This clonotype has at least ten counts. This chain links TRBV27 with TRBJ2-6; D uncertain. CDR1 is MNHEY and CDR2 is SMNVEV in the germline V gene (reference sequence). The CDR3 totals 14 residues. V was cut by 4 bases and J by 4 bases, with 8 bases left in between. The CDR3 is CASSSSSGANVLTF. CDR3 DNA sequence: TGTGCCAGCAGTTCAAGCTCCGGGGCCAACGTCCTGACTTTC.

The chain's CDR3 is CSAPRGGGTETQYF. CDR3 coding DNA: TGCAGTGCTCCGAGGGGCGGGGGGACGGAGACCCAGTACTTC. The chain couples TRBV20-1 to TRBJ2-5; TRBD2 matches at 8 bases. V shed 5 bases, J shed 5 bases, and the junction held 10 bases outside the gene matches. The CDR3 contains 14 residues. CDR1 and CDR2 from the germline V gene are DFQATT and SNEGSKA (reference sequence).

There are a few counts of this clonotype. The DNA for the CDR3 is TGTGCCAGCAAGGGACTAGCGGGCTCTGGGGCCAACGTCCTGACTTTC. It codes for CASKGLAGSGANVLTF. The genes are TRBV6-2 or TRBV6-3 and TRBJ2-6; TRBD2 matches 12 bases. CDR3 length: 16 amino acids. Trimming took 7 bases from V and 0 from J; bases not matched to a gene: 1. CDR1 and CDR2 from the germline V gene are MNHEY and SVGEGT.

The chain has TRBV6-5 and TRBJ2-7, with a tentative D call TRBD1 (6 bases). V was clipped by 7 bases and J by 3 bases, with 7 bases between them. CDR1 and CDR2 (germline): MNHEY, SVGAGI. The CDR3 runs to 11 residues. Here the CDR3 DNA reads TGTGCCAGCATCAGGGGCTACGAGCAGTACTTC. Protein product: CASIRGYEQYF.

V usage is TRBV4-3 and J usage is TRBJ2-1, with 8 bases lining up with TRBD2. The CDR3 has 15 residues. V trimming: 0 bases; J trimming: 10 bases; junction bases outside the gene matches: 8. Germline V CDR1 and CDR2: LGHNA, YSLEER. The CDR3 is CASSQELAGRLEQFF. The CDR3 nucleotides are TGCGCCAGCAGCCAAGAGCTAGCGGGTCGTCTCGAGCAGTTCTTC.

The table lists this clonotype with a few counts. The rearrangement uses TRBV24-1 and TRBJ2-3; D is perhaps TRBD1 (5 bases). In germline, CDR1 is KGHDR, CDR2 SFDVKD. The CDR3 is 15 amino acids. Trimming removed 1 base at V and 6 bases at J, with 13 bases between. CDR3 loop: CATSDFGQSRDTQYF. The CDR3 bases are TGTGCCACCAGTGATTTTGGACAATCTCGGGATACGCAGTATTTT.